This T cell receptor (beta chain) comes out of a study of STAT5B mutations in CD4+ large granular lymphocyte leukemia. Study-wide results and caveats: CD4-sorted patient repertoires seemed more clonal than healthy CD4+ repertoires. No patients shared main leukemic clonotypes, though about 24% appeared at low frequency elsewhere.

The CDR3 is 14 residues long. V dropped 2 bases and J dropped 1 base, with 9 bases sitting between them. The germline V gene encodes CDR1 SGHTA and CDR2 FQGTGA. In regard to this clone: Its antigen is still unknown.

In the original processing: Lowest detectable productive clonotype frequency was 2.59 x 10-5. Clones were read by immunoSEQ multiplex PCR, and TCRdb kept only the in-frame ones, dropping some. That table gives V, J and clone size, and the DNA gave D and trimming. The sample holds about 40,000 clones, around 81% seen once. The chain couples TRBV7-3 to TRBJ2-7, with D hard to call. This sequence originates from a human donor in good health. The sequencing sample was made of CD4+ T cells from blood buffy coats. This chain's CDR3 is CASSLAPASYEQYF. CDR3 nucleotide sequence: TGTGCCAGCAGCTTAGCGCCAGCATCCTACGAGCAGTACTTC.